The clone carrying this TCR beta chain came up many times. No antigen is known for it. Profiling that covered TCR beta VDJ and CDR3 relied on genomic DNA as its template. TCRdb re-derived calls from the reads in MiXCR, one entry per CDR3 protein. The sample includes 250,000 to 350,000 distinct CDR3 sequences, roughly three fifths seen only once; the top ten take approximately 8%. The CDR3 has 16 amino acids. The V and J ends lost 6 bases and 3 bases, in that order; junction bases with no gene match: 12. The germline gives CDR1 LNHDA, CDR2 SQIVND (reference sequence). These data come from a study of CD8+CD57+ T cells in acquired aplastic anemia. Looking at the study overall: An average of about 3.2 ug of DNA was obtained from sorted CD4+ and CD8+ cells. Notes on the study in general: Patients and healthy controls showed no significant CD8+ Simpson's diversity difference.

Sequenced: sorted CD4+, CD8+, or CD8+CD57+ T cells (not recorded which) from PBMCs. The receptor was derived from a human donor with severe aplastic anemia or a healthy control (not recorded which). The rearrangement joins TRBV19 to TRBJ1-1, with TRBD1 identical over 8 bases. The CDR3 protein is CASSPGQGVLYTEAFF. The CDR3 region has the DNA TGTGCCAGTAGCCCCGGACAGGGAGTTCTTTACACTGAAGCTTTCTTT.